The 19 T cell receptor beta chains below were found in one sample sequenced in a study of blood T cell repertoires in COVID-19. Sequencing was performed with immunoSEQ multiplex PCR; in TCRdb, only in-frame clones are kept and a portion is missing. The sample consists of 15,000 to 20,000 clones, around 92% of them appearing once. Sequenced input: peripheral blood. The source is a human donor in a cohort sampled during active COVID-19.

The chain recombines TRBV7-2 with TRBJ2-7, with D unclear. Germline-derived CDR1 and CDR2 are SGHTA and FQGNSA. The CDR3 extends over 14 amino acids. Trimming removed 5 bases from V and 4 bases from J, with 15 bases in between. CDR3 in amino acids: CASSHPGLIYEQYF. As DNA, the CDR3 is TGTGCCAGCAGCCACCCAGGTCTGATTTACGAGCAGTACTTC.

The V call is TRBV6-5, the J call TRBJ2-5; the D gene is possibly TRBD1 (6 bases). The V end was cut by 2 bases, the J end by 1 base, with 11 bases between. The CDR3 contains 15 residues. The V gene's germline CDR1 is MNHEY and CDR2 SVGAGI. Here the CDR3 DNA reads TGTGCCAGCAGTTACGGGGGCTTTTCCCAAGAGACCCAGTACTTC. It codes for CASSYGGFSQETQYF.

The V and J genes are TRBV10-3 and TRBJ2-5; a possible D gene is TRBD2 (6 bases). Between the trimmed V and J ends, which lost 4 bases and 1 base, there was a span of 10 bases. The CDR3 totals 14 residues. Germline V lookup: CDR1 ENHRY, CDR2 SYGVKD. The CDR3 DNA reads TGTGCCATCAGTGTGGGGGGACCCCAAGAGACCCAGTACTTC. This gives the protein CAISVGGPQETQYF.

DNA for the CDR3: TGTGCCAGCAGTCGGCCGGGGAGGGGAGGAGATACGCAGTATTTT. This encodes CASSRPGRGGDTQYF. The gene calls are TRBV27 and TRBJ2-3, with 7 bases that match TRBD2. Looked up from germline, CDR1 is MNHEY and CDR2 is SMNVEV (reference sequence). V was clipped by 5 bases and J by 5 bases; unmatched bases: 10. This CDR3 region has 15 residues.

This chain connects TRBV7-9 to TRBJ2-1; the D gene is possibly TRBD2 (6 bases). CDR1 is SEHNR and CDR2 is FQNEAQ in the germline V gene (reference sequence). Trimming took off 0 bases at V and 5 bases at J, with 14 bases between the two ends. This CDR3 is 16 amino acids long. In DNA form, the CDR3 reads TGTGCCAGCAGCTTAGCGGTCCGGGACTGGGACAATGAGCAGTTCTTC. Translating gives CASSLAVRDWDNEQFF.

J is TRBJ1-1 and V is TRBV29-1; 7 nucleotides align to TRBD1. CDR1 is SQVTM and CDR2 is ANQGSEA in the germline V gene. V lost 8 bases and J lost 0; bases outside the gene matches: 6. The CDR3 runs to 13 residues. The DNA for the CDR3 is TGCAGCTTTAAGGGGGCTTTGAACACTGAAGCTTTCTTT. Protein product: CSFKGALNTEAFF.

J is TRBJ2-4 and V is TRBV4-1; no clear D gene. Trimming took 1 base from V and 1 from J, leaving 5 bases between them. Per germline, CDR1 MGHRA and CDR2 YSYEKL. The CDR3 spans 14 residues. CDR3 in DNA: TGCGCCAGCAGCCAAGTCGGGGCCAAAAACATTCAGTACTTC. This translates into CASSQVGAKNIQYF.

The rearrangement joins TRBV13 to TRBJ1-1, with D possibly TRBD1 on 6 matching bases. From germline, CDR1 is PRHDT and CDR2 FYEKMQ (reference sequence). This CDR3 contains 14 residues. The ends were cut back, 4 bases at V and 2 bases at J, with 11 bases in the middle. CDR3 nucleotide sequence: TGTGCCAGCAGCTCCCGGGACATAAACACTGAAGCTTTCTTT. Translated, it gives CASSSRDINTEAFF.

The CDR3: CASSLGQGANTEAFF. The CDR3 bases are TGTGCCAGCTCACTAGGACAGGGGGCGAACACTGAAGCTTTCTTT. This chain links TRBV18 with TRBJ1-1; 11 bases match TRBD1. From germline, CDR1 is KGHSH and CDR2 LQKENI. The CDR3 contains 15 residues. Trimming took 4 bases from V and 1 from J; bases not matched to a gene: 2.

The chain employs TRBV12-3 or TRBV12-4 and TRBJ1-5; a possible D gene is TRBD1 (6 bases). The CDR3 consists of 13 residues. The V end was cut by 7 bases, the J end by 4 bases, with 11 bases between. CDR3 sequence reads: CASTLTGNQPQHF. DNA for the CDR3: TGTGCCAGCACCCTCACAGGGAATCAGCCCCAGCATTTT.

The rearrangement uses TRBV5-4 and TRBJ2-2; TRBD2 aligns across 10 bases. The ends lost 4 bases at V and 7 bases at J; junction bases unmatched: 13. There are 17 residues in the CDR3. Germline V gene lookup returns CDR1 SGHNT and CDR2 YYREEE (reference sequence). CDR3 in amino acids: CASSTRQLAGRGGELFF. In DNA form, the CDR3 reads TGTGCCAGCAGCACAAGGCAACTAGCGGGAAGGGGCGGGGAGCTGTTTTTT.

The chain links TRBV28 to TRBJ2-7, with D tentatively TRBD1 (5 bases). Per germline, CDR1 MDHEN and CDR2 SYDVKM. V gave up 5 bases and J gave up 2 bases, with 13 bases separating them. CDR3 length: 14 amino acids. For the CDR3, the DNA is TGTGCCAGCAGTAAACAGGACAAGACCTACGAGCAGTACTTC. Translation: CASSKQDKTYEQYF.

The J gene is TRBJ2-7, the V gene TRBV10-3; 8 nucleotides line up with TRBD1. The CDR3 is made up of 12 amino acids. V gave up 10 bases and J gave up 1 base; unmatched junction bases: 3. CDR1 and CDR2 (germline): ENHRY, SYGVKD. CDR3 sequence reads: CATGQGSYEQYF. CDR3 bases: TGTGCCACCGGACAGGGATCCTACGAGCAGTACTTC.

The chain recombines TRBV5-4 with TRBJ2-2, with 7 bases fitting TRBD1. The CDR3 extends over 15 amino acids. Germline V gives CDR1 SGHNT, CDR2 YYREEE (reference sequence). J was trimmed by 2 bases and V by 4 bases; bases with no gene match: 5. The CDR3 coding sequence is TGTGCCAGCAGCGGTGGACAGGTCAACACCGGGGAGCTGTTTTTT. Its translation: CASSGGQVNTGELFF.

This chain links TRBV5-1 with TRBJ2-3, with 9 nucleotides matching TRBD2. Trimming removed 4 bases from V and 4 bases from J; junction bases left unmatched: 4. This CDR3 is built from 14 residues. Per germline, CDR1 SGHRS and CDR2 YFSETQ. The CDR3 bases are TGCGCCAGCAGCGTGCGGGGGGGTGCAGATACGCAGTATTTT. Its protein product is CASSVRGGADTQYF. The full variable domain, with the rest looked up from reference TRBV5-1 and TRBJ2-3, is KAGVTQTPRYLIKTRGQQVTLSCSPISGHRSVSWYQQTPGQGLQFLFEYFSETQRNKGNFPGRFSGRQFSNSRSEMNVSTLELGDSALYLCASSVRGGADTQYFGPGTRLTVL.

This clone was seen only once. CDR3 in amino acids: CATLSPGGGNTIYF. The CDR3 DNA sequence: TGTGCCACCCTCTCGCCGGGGGGTGGAAACACCATATATTTT. This rearrangement joins TRBV24-1 to TRBJ1-3; the D gene is possibly TRBD1 (5 bases). CDR1 KGHDR and CDR2 SFDVKD come from the germline V gene. The CDR3 is 14 amino acids. Deletions cut 9 bases from V and 3 bases from J, with 14 bases between.

The chain combines TRBV7-2 with TRBJ2-3, with D perhaps TRBD1 (6 bases). Between the trimmed V and J ends, which lost 5 bases and 4 bases, there was a span of 13 bases. Per the germline V gene, CDR1 is SGHTA and CDR2 is FQGNSA. The CDR3 sequence is 14 residues long. CDR3 sequence reads: CASSLQQGADTQYF. Written as DNA, the CDR3 is TGTGCCAGCAGCCTTCAACAGGGCGCAGATACGCAGTATTTT.

This clone was seen just once. One end of the junction varies from germline; a read error may be responsible. The same CDR3 can be traced to other DNA sequences in this sample. The J gene is TRBJ1-5, the V gene TRBV15; no definite D call. Germline CDR1 LNHNV, CDR2 YYDKDF (reference sequence). The CDR3 consists of 15 residues. CDR3 bases: TGCGCCACCAGCAGAAATACAGAGAGCAATCAGCCCCAGCATTTT. Translating it yields CATSRNTESNQPQHF.

This chain links TRBV5-1 with TRBJ1-1, with 9 bases identical to TRBD1. The germline CDR1 and CDR2 sequences are SGHRS and YFSETQ. The CDR3 has 15 residues. V gave up 4 bases and J gave up 5 bases; unmatched junction bases: 9. CDR3 loop: CASSLNRGRITEAFF. In DNA form, the CDR3 reads TGCGCCAGCAGCCTTAACAGGGGGCGTATTACTGAAGCTTTCTTT.